This T cell receptor (beta chain) was captured in a study of blood T cell repertoires in COVID-19. Whole-study context: The samples span acute and convalescent COVID-19 from the United States, Italy and Spain.

This clone occurred once. This CDR3 is 13 amino acids long. Germline CDR1 is SQVTM and CDR2 is ANQGSEA. J was trimmed by 3 bases and V by 6 bases; bases with no gene match: 8. TCRdb's table, derived via immunoSEQ multiplex PCR, lists solely in-frame clones and lacks some. The repertoire holds around 150,000 clones, with more than 60% as singletons. This TCR came from a woman aged 45-59 years with active or convalescent COVID-19. The specimen was peripheral blood. The chain combines TRBV29-1 with TRBJ2-7; 7 bases are a match to TRBD2. This chain's CDR3 is CSVTGGLNYEQYF. The CDR3 nucleotides read TGCAGCGTCACGGGGGGTCTTAACTACGAGCAGTACTTC.